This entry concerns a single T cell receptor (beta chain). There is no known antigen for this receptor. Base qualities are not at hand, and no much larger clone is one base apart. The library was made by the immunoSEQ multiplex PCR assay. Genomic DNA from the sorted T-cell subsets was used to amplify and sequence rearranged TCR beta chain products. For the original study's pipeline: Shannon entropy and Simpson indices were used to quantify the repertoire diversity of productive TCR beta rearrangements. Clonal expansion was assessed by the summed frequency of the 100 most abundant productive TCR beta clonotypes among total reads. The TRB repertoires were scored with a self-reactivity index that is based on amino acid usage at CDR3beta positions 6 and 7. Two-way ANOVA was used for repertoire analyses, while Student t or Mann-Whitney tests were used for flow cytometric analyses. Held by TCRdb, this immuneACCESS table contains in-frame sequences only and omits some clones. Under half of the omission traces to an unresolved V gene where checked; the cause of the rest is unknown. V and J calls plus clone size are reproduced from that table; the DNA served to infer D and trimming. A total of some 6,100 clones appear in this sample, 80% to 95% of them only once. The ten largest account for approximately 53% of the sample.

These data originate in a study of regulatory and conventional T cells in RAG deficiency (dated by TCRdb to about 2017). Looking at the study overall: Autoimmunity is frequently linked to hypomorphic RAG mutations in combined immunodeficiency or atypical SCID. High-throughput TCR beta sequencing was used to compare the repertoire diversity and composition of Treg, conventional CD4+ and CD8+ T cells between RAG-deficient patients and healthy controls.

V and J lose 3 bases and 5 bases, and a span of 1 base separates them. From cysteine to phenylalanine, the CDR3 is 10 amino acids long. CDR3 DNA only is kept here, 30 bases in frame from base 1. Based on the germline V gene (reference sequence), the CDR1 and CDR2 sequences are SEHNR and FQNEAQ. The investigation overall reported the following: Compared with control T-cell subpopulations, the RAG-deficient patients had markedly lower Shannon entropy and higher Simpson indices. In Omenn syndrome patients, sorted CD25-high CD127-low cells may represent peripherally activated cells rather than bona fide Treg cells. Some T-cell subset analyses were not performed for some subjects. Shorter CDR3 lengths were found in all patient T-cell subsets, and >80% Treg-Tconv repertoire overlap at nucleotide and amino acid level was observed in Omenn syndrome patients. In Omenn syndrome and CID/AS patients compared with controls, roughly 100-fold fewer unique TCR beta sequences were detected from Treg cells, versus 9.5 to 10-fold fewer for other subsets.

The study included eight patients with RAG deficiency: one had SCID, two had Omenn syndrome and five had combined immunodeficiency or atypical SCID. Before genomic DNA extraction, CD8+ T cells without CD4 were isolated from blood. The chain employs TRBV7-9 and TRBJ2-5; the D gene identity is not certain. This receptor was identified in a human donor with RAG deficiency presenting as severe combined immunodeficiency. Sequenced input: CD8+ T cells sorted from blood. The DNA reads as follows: TGTGCCAGCAGCTTGGAGACCCAGTACTTC. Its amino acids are CASSLETQYF.